The next 25 T cell receptor beta chains were all read from a single sample in a study of cytomegalovirus exposure and HLA in healthy donors. Vbeta (60) and Jbeta (13) primers were used in the PCR. The protocol was immunoSEQ multiplex PCR, while the TCRdb copy is restricted to in-frame clones and leaves out a portion. The repertoire holds some 71,000 clones, with roughly two thirds as singletons. Sample: PBMCs. All receptors derive from a man aged 40-49 years in good health and CMV-seropositive.

J is TRBJ1-6 and V is TRBV6-1, with unresolved D. Germline V gives CDR1 MNHNS, CDR2 SASEGT. The CDR3 spans 13 residues. V was cut by 10 bases and J by 2 bases, with 9 bases left in between. The DNA for the CDR3 is TGTGCCACCACCGCGACCTATAATTCACCCCTCCACTTT. Amino acid sequence: CATTATYNSPLHF.

V and J are TRBV5-1 and TRBJ2-7; possibly TRBD2 for D (6 bases). The germline CDR1 and CDR2 sequences are SGHRS and YFSETQ. V was cut by 1 base and J by 1 base, with 12 bases left in between. This CDR3 comprises 15 residues. This CDR3 reads CASSLLGTASYEQYF. The CDR3 coding sequence is TGCGCCAGCAGCTTGCTCGGGACTGCATCCTACGAGCAGTACTTC.

The chain is built from TRBV5-4 and TRBJ2-4; a weak D match, TRBD1 (5 bases). The CDR3 contains 15 residues. Trimming took 4 bases from V and 6 from J, leaving 17 bases between them. Germline assignment: CDR1 SGHNT and CDR2 YYREEE (reference sequence). The CDR3, as DNA: TGTGCCAGCAGCACTACCGGGTCTCAGGGAAACATTCAGTACTTC. This gives the protein CASSTTGSQGNIQYF.

This clone has just a few counts. The V call is TRBV7-2, the J call TRBJ2-3, with D possibly being TRBD1 (5 bases). CDR1 is SGHTA and CDR2 is FQGNSA in the germline V gene. The CDR3 is 15 residues long. V shed 2 bases and J shed 3 bases, with 12 bases lying between them. The CDR3 reads CASSLLRAFTDTQYF. The CDR3 DNA is TGTGCCAGCAGCTTACTCAGGGCGTTTACAGATACGCAGTATTTT.

This chain connects TRBV27 to TRBJ2-1; D remains unclear. In germline, CDR1 is MNHEY, CDR2 SMNVEV (reference sequence). V shed 1 base and J shed 0 bases, with 10 bases lying between them. The CDR3 is 16 amino acids. DNA of the CDR3: TGTGCCAGCAGTTTATACGAGATTAGCTCCTACAATGAGCAGTTCTTC. Protein product: CASSLYEISSYNEQFF.

This clone was picked up one time. This chain uses TRBV5-4 with TRBJ1-2; 8 bases align to TRBD1. The CDR3 extends over 14 amino acids. Germline CDR1 is SGHNT and CDR2 is YYREEE (reference sequence). With 5 bases clipped from V and 8 bases from J, the junction kept 11 bases outside the gene matches. The CDR3 bases are TGTGCCAGCAGACCGACAGGGGCGACGAGAGGCTACACCTTC. Its translation: CASRPTGATRGYTF.

This clone was observed a few times. V usage is TRBV10-3 and J usage is TRBJ1-1, with D tentatively TRBD1 (5 bases). V was trimmed by 7 bases and J by 3 bases, leaving 18 bases between them. Germline V gene lookup returns CDR1 ENHRY and CDR2 SYGVKD. The CDR3 is 15 residues long. The CDR3 is CAIKSPKGIDTEAFF. The CDR3 DNA reads as TGTGCCATCAAAAGCCCTAAGGGGATTGACACTGAAGCTTTCTTT.

V and J are TRBV27 and TRBJ2-7; D is unresolved. V was shortened by 0 bases and J by 3 bases, with 6 bases between the two germline ends. CDR1 is MNHEY and CDR2 is SMNVEV in the germline V gene (reference sequence). CDR3 length: 13 residues. This CDR3 is CASSLSFNYEQYF. DNA of the CDR3: TGTGCCAGCAGTTTATCGTTCAACTACGAGCAGTACTTC.

The CDR3 loop is CASSLEVSSRETQYF. The DNA for the CDR3 is TGTGCCAGCAGCTTGGAAGTCTCCTCGAGAGAGACCCAGTACTTC. The chain links TRBV5-4 to TRBJ2-5; no reliable D call. Deletions cut 0 bases from V and 4 bases from J, with 13 bases between. Germline V lookup: CDR1 SGHNT, CDR2 YYREEE (reference sequence). This CDR3 has 15 residues.

The V and J genes are TRBV5-4 and TRBJ2-7; D unresolved. The V gene lost 4 bases and the J gene lost 5 bases, with 13 bases spanning the gap. CDR3 length: 13 residues. From germline, CDR1 is SGHNT and CDR2 YYREEE (reference sequence). CDR3 DNA sequence: TGTGCCAGCAGCCCACTTATCGAGAACGAGCAGTACTTC. Translated: CASSPLIENEQYF.

The V and J genes are TRBV7-2 and TRBJ1-1; D remains unclear. The CDR3 covers 15 residues. The germline V gene has CDR1 SGHTA and CDR2 FQGNSA. V lost 1 base and J lost 0, with 9 bases in between. The CDR3 reads CASSLDPGMNTEAFF. The CDR3 DNA follows: TGTGCCAGCAGCTTAGACCCGGGTATGAACACTGAAGCTTTCTTT.

The V call is TRBV27, the J call TRBJ1-4; TRBD1 aligns across 9 bases. V lost 4 bases and J lost 7; bases outside the gene matches: 7. Germline CDR1 reads MNHEY; CDR2 reads SMNVEV (reference sequence). This CDR3 comprises 15 residues. CDR3 nucleotides: TGTGCCAGCAGTTCCCGCGGACAGGGGATTGAAAAACTGTTTTTT. It translates to CASSSRGQGIEKLFF.

The V gene is TRBV7-9, the J gene TRBJ1-1, with 11 bases aligning to TRBD1. Germline V gives CDR1 SEHNR, CDR2 FQNEAQ (reference sequence). The CDR3 sequence is 17 residues long. Trimming cost V 5 bases and J 5 bases; bases outside gene matches: 13. CDR3: CASSPRDRGKLGTEAFF. The CDR3 DNA is TGTGCCAGCAGCCCCCGGGACAGGGGGAAGTTAGGGACTGAAGCTTTCTTT.

The chain combines TRBV5-1 with TRBJ1-2; 9 nucleotides align to TRBD1. The length of the CDR3 is 15 residues. Losses at the gene ends were 3 bases for V and 6 bases for J; bases not matched to a gene: 9. Germline lookup yields CDR1 SGHRS and CDR2 YFSETQ. The CDR3 spells CASSWRTGANHGYTF. CDR3 DNA sequence: TGCGCCAGCAGCTGGAGGACAGGGGCAAACCATGGCTACACCTTC.

The chain employs TRBV4-2 and TRBJ1-5; D may be TRBD1 (6 bases). Trimming pared 4 bases from V and 0 bases from J, leaving 10 bases between. Germline V gene lookup returns CDR1 LGHNA and CDR2 YNFKEQ. CDR3 length equals 15 residues. DNA of the CDR3: TGTGCCAGCAGCCCACAGGGTTCTAGCAATCAGCCCCAGCATTTT. As protein: CASSPQGSSNQPQHF.

V is TRBV20-1 and J is TRBJ2-1; D is unclear. Germline V lookup: CDR1 DFQATT, CDR2 SNEGSKA (reference sequence). V lost 5 bases and J lost 7, with 3 bases in between. This CDR3 has 9 residues. CDR3 DNA sequence: TGCAGTGCTTCTAATGAGCAGTTCTTC. It encodes CSASNEQFF.

The chain has TRBV27 and TRBJ2-2, with TRBD2 matching over 12 bases. V lost 5 bases to trimming and J lost 4 bases; unmatched junction nucleotides: 8. CDR1 is MNHEY, CDR2 SMNVEV, per germline (reference sequence). The CDR3 loop spans 17 amino acids. CDR3 sequence (DNA): TGTGCCAGCAGTCCTCTAGCGGGGGGGCCTCCCACCGGGGAGCTGTTTTTT. Amino acid sequence: CASSPLAGGPPTGELFF.

The rearrangement uses TRBV4-1 and TRBJ2-1; 9 bases align to TRBD2. V lost 0 bases to trimming and J lost 7 bases; unmatched junction nucleotides: 7. CDR3 length: 16 residues. CDR1 is MGHRA and CDR2 is YSYEKL in the germline V gene. CDR3 bases: TGCGCCAGCAGCCAAGAAGGTAGCGGGGGTGGGAATGAGCAGTTCTTC. Protein sequence: CASSQEGSGGGNEQFF.

This sequence joins TRBV29-1 and TRBJ2-1; TRBD1 agrees at 9 bases. The V gene end was trimmed by 4 bases and the J gene end by 2 bases; junction bases not matched to a gene: 3. The V gene's germline CDR1 is SQVTM and CDR2 ANQGSEA. CDR3 length: 14 amino acids. The CDR3: CSVGGQGPYNEQFF. For the CDR3, the DNA is TGCAGCGTTGGGGGACAGGGACCCTACAATGAGCAGTTCTTC.

This chain links TRBV7-2 with TRBJ2-5, with 7 positions matching TRBD1. The CDR3 length is 15 residues. With V trimmed by 5 bases and J by 5 bases, 11 bases remained unmatched. Germline V CDR1 and CDR2: SGHTA, FQGNSA. The CDR3 DNA sequence: TGTGCCAGCAGCCCCCGGACAGGAAAATCGGAGACCCAGTACTTC. Protein sequence: CASSPRTGKSETQYF.

This chain uses TRBV2 with TRBJ1-2; TRBD1 matches at 7 bases. Germline lookup yields CDR1 SNHLY and CDR2 FYNNEI. The CDR3 has 13 amino acids. The J segment lost 4 bases and the V segment lost 6 bases, leaving 5 bases of the junction unmatched. CDR3 sequence reads: CASRRDRFYGYTF. Here the CDR3 DNA reads TGTGCCAGCAGGCGGGACAGATTCTATGGCTACACCTTC.

Regarding this clone: At one end the junction does not follow the germline gene, possibly because of a read error. The chain employs TRBV30 and TRBJ2-1; 10 nucleotides line up with TRBD2. The CDR3 is 15 residues long. Germline CDR1 GTSNPN, CDR2 SVGIG (reference sequence). In DNA, the CDR3 is TGTGCCCGGAGCGTTAGCGGGGGGCCCCACAATGAGCAGTTCTTC. It is translated as CARSVSGGPHNEQFF. Combining the CDR3 with reference TRBV30 and TRBJ2-1 gives the whole variable domain SQTIHQWPATLVQPVGSPLSLECTVEGTSNPNLYWYRQAAGRGLQLLFYSVGIGQISSEVPQNLSASRPQDRQFILSSKKLLLSDSGFYLCARSVSGGPHNEQFFGPGTRLTVL.

The rearrangement uses TRBV5-4 and TRBJ2-2; a weak D match, TRBD2 (6 bases). Trimming left V 7 bases short and J 6 bases short, with 19 bases between. The CDR3 runs 15 residues. Per the germline V gene, CDR1 is SGHNT and CDR2 is YYREEE (reference sequence). CDR3 region: CASSKYLASAGELFF. The CDR3, as DNA: TGTGCCAGCTCAAAATATCTAGCGTCCGCCGGGGAGCTGTTTTTT.

The genes are TRBV5-1 and TRBJ2-1; D is possibly TRBD2 (6 bases). The CDR3 covers 14 residues. Germline V CDR1 and CDR2: SGHRS, YFSETQ. V was clipped by 9 bases and J by 2 bases, with 15 bases between them. In DNA form, the CDR3 reads TGCGCCAACTACGGGGGTAGTCCCTACAATGAGCAGTTCTTC. It codes for CANYGGSPYNEQFF.

This rearrangement joins TRBV2 to TRBJ1-1; D remains ambiguous. V was clipped by 8 bases and J by 2 bases, with 15 bases between them. There are 14 residues in the CDR3. CDR1 and CDR2 from the germline V gene are SNHLY and FYNNEI. In DNA, the CDR3 is TGTGCCAGCGCTTGGACTTCTGGAAACACTGAAGCTTTCTTT. As protein: CASAWTSGNTEAFF.